Listed below are T cell receptor beta chains from one sample, sequenced in a study of T cells in Graves' hyperthyroidism and ophthalmopathy. TCRdb used MiXCR to reprocess the multiplex PCR reads, holding one entry per CDR3 protein. The table has almost 600,000 distinct CDR3 sequences, approximately 13% seen once. Material for sequencing was blood. The receptors derive from a woman aged 25-40 years with Graves' hyperthyroidism that later progressed to Graves' ophthalmopathy. Both conserved end residues are part of each CDR3. D genes are given only for firm matches. Some rows have no size entry. The others give once, few or many, or a class for an expanded clone.

v_gene: TRBV7-2; abundance: many; j_gene: TRBJ2-3; d_gene: TRBD2; CDR3aa: CASSARLAGGGTDTQYF; CDR3nt: TGTGCCAGCAGCGCGCGACTAGCGGGAGGGGGCACAGATACGCAGTATTTT
v_gene: TRBV28; abundance: many; j_gene: TRBJ2-7; d_gene: -; CDR3aa: CASKLGHTYEQYF; CDR3nt: TGTGCCAGCAAATTAGGCCATACCTACGAGCAGTACTTC
v_gene: TRBV2; abundance: many; j_gene: TRBJ2-5; d_gene: -; CDR3aa: CASRTEGEGETQYF; CDR3nt: TGTGCCAGCAGGACTGAGGGCGAGGGAGAGACCCAGTACTTC
v_gene: TRBV24-1; abundance: -; j_gene: TRBJ2-3; d_gene: -; CDR3aa: CATSDSPHGGPTDTQYF; CDR3nt: TGTGCCACCAGTGATTCCCCGCATGGGGGTCCCACGGATACGCAGTATTTT
v_gene: TRBV3-1; abundance: -; j_gene: TRBJ1-6; d_gene: TRBD1; CDR3aa: CASSRSGTGDSPLHF; CDR3nt: TGTGCCAGCAGCCGATCCGGGACAGGGGATTCACCCCTCCACTTT
v_gene: TRBV2; abundance: many; j_gene: TRBJ2-7; d_gene: TRBD1; CDR3aa: CASSEGTASSYEQYF; CDR3nt: TGTGCCAGCAGTGAGGGGACAGCCAGCTCCTACGAGCAGTACTTC
v_gene: TRBV29-1; abundance: many; j_gene: TRBJ2-3; d_gene: -; CDR3aa: CSVVKLLTDTQYF; CDR3nt: TGCAGCGTTGTAAAACTACTCACAGATACGCAGTATTTT
v_gene: TRBV12-3/TRBV12-4; abundance: many; j_gene: TRBJ1-3; d_gene: -; CDR3aa: CASSFRTTSSGNTIYF; CDR3nt: TGTGCCAGCAGTTTCAGGACGACGAGCTCTGGAAACACCATATATTTT
v_gene: TRBV19; abundance: many; j_gene: TRBJ1-2; d_gene: -; CDR3aa: CASSIQGFNYGYTF; CDR3nt: TGTGCCAGTAGTATTCAGGGGTTCAACTATGGCTACACCTTC
v_gene: TRBV4-1; abundance: -; j_gene: TRBJ2-1; d_gene: -; CDR3aa: CASSQDRSRPFLRNYNEQFF; CDR3nt: TGCGCCAGCAGCCAAGATCGTTCCAGGCCCTTTTTGAGAAACTACAATGAGCAGTTCTTC
v_gene: TRBV7-8; abundance: many; j_gene: TRBJ2-5; d_gene: TRBD1; CDR3aa: CASSLGGGAETQYF; CDR3nt: TGTGCCAGCAGCTTAGGAGGGGGCGCGGAGACCCAGTACTTC
v_gene: TRBV6-2/TRBV6-3; abundance: many; j_gene: TRBJ2-7; d_gene: TRBD2; CDR3aa: CASSYSAGVYEQYF; CDR3nt: TGTGCCAGCAGTTACTCAGCGGGGGTCTACGAGCAGTACTTC
v_gene: TRBV7-9; abundance: -; j_gene: TRBJ2-3; d_gene: -; CDR3aa: CASSLTHDTQYF; CDR3nt: TGTGCCAGCAGCTTAACGCATGATACGCAGTATTTT
v_gene: TRBV12-5; abundance: many; j_gene: TRBJ1-1; d_gene: TRBD1; CDR3aa: CASGLGDRGGTEAFF; CDR3nt: TGTGCTAGTGGTTTGGGGGACAGGGGGGGCACTGAAGCTTTCTTT
v_gene: TRBV3-1; abundance: -; j_gene: TRBJ2-7; d_gene: -; CDR3aa: CASSQGGWVYEQYF; CDR3nt: TGTGCCAGCAGCCAAGGGGGATGGGTCTACGAGCAGTACTTC
v_gene: TRBV28; abundance: -; j_gene: TRBJ2-3; d_gene: -; CDR3aa: CASGSGEVQYF; CDR3nt: TGTGCCAGCGGGTCGGGGGAAGTGCAGTATTTT
v_gene: TRBV13; abundance: -; j_gene: TRBJ2-1; d_gene: -; CDR3aa: CASNLGWGSDNEQFF; CDR3nt: TGTGCCAGCAACTTAGGGTGGGGTTCGGACAATGAGCAGTTCTTC
v_gene: TRBV24-1; abundance: few; j_gene: TRBJ2-1; d_gene: -; CDR3aa: CATSHRDLGHNEQFF; CDR3nt: TGTGCCACCAGTCACCGGGACCTCGGACACAATGAGCAGTTCTTC
v_gene: TRBV19; abundance: many; j_gene: TRBJ1-1; d_gene: -; CDR3aa: CASSIGTVEAFF; CDR3nt: TGTGCCAGTAGTATAGGGACGGTTGAAGCTTTCTTT
v_gene: TRBV19; abundance: many; j_gene: TRBJ1-3; d_gene: -; CDR3aa: CASSTFGASSWTPGGNTIYF; CDR3nt: TGTGCCAGTAGTACGTTCGGGGCTAGCTCGTGGACGCCTGGGGGAAACACCATATATTTT
v_gene: TRBV30; abundance: many; j_gene: TRBJ1-2; d_gene: TRBD1; CDR3aa: CAWSGEGAYYGYTF; CDR3nt: TGTGCCTGGAGTGGGGAGGGGGCATATTATGGCTACACCTTC
v_gene: TRBV7-8; abundance: many; j_gene: TRBJ1-2; d_gene: -; CDR3aa: CASSPQGSSYGYTF; CDR3nt: TGTGCCAGCAGCCCCCAGGGTTCTAGTTATGGCTACACCTTC
v_gene: TRBV11-2; abundance: many; j_gene: TRBJ1-1; d_gene: TRBD1; CDR3aa: CASSSALGPTRGRTNTEAFF; CDR3nt: TGTGCCAGCAGCTCGGCCCTGGGCCCTACGAGGGGGCGGACGAACACTGAAGCTTTCTTT
v_gene: TRBV19; abundance: many; j_gene: TRBJ1-1; d_gene: -; CDR3aa: CASSIYGGGDTEAFF; CDR3nt: TGTGCCAGTAGTATATACGGGGGTGGTGACACTGAAGCTTTCTTT
v_gene: TRBV20-1; abundance: many; j_gene: TRBJ1-4; d_gene: -; CDR3aa: CIMGQTNEKLFF; CDR3nt: TGCATCATGGGGCAGACTAATGAAAAACTGTTTTTT
v_gene: TRBV20-1; abundance: few; j_gene: TRBJ2-5; d_gene: -; CDR3aa: CSASSGGRRERREETQYF; CDR3nt: TGCAGTGCCAGCTCAGGGGGTAGGCGGGAGCGTAGAGAAGAGACCCAGTACTTC
v_gene: TRBV5-1; abundance: -; j_gene: TRBJ2-7; d_gene: -; CDR3aa: CASSLRTTSYEQYF; CDR3nt: TGCGCCAGCAGCTTGCGGACGACGTCCTACGAGCAGTACTTC
v_gene: TRBV10-3; abundance: -; j_gene: TRBJ2-7; d_gene: -; CDR3aa: CATQWTGDPSYEQYF; CDR3nt: TGTGCCACCCAGTGGACGGGAGACCCTTCCTACGAGCAGTACTTC
v_gene: TRBV29-1; abundance: few; j_gene: TRBJ1-4; d_gene: TRBD1; CDR3aa: CSVVGVLGAGGPTNEKLFF; CDR3nt: TGCAGCGTTGTCGGCGTTTTAGGGGCAGGGGGTCCAACTAATGAAAAACTGTTTTTT
v_gene: TRBV6-6; abundance: -; j_gene: TRBJ1-1; d_gene: TRBD1; CDR3aa: CASSYHRQGESPEAFF; CDR3nt: TGTGCCAGCAGTTACCATAGACAGGGGGAATCCCCTGAAGCTTTCTTT
v_gene: TRBV5-6; abundance: few; j_gene: TRBJ2-1; d_gene: TRBD2; CDR3aa: CASSWDYDSGFVNEQFF; CDR3nt: TGTGCCAGCAGCTGGGACTATGACTCGGGATTCGTCAATGAGCAGTTCTTC
v_gene: TRBV12-5; abundance: many; j_gene: TRBJ2-7; d_gene: TRBD1; CDR3aa: CASGLVLRGQSGEQYF; CDR3nt: TGTGCTAGTGGTTTGGTACTCAGGGGGCAATCTGGGGAGCAGTACTTC
v_gene: TRBV30; abundance: -; j_gene: TRBJ2-2; d_gene: TRBD1; CDR3aa: CALPAGQGGTGELFF; CDR3nt: TGTGCCTTACCCGCGGGACAGGGGGGCACCGGGGAGCTGTTTTTT
v_gene: TRBV6-1; abundance: few; j_gene: TRBJ1-2; d_gene: TRBD1; CDR3aa: CASSNGQGADGYTF; CDR3nt: TGTGCCAGCAGTAACGGGCAGGGGGCGGATGGCTACACCTTC
v_gene: TRBV20-1; abundance: -; j_gene: TRBJ2-3; d_gene: TRBD2; CDR3aa: CSAPPSGSTDTQYF; CDR3nt: TGCAGTGCCCCCCCTAGCGGGAGCACAGATACGCAGTATTTT
v_gene: TRBV19; abundance: few; j_gene: TRBJ1-2; d_gene: -; CDR3aa: CASSPGQTNYYGYTF; CDR3nt: TGTGCCAGTAGCCCCGGACAGACAAATTACTATGGCTACACCTTC
v_gene: TRBV12-3/TRBV12-4; abundance: many; j_gene: TRBJ2-7; d_gene: -; CDR3aa: CASSLGREQYF; CDR3nt: TGTGCCAGCAGTTTAGGTAGGGAGCAGTACTTC
v_gene: TRBV7-6; abundance: -; j_gene: TRBJ2-2; d_gene: TRBD2; CDR3aa: CASSFEGSGRGRTGELFF; CDR3nt: TGTGCCAGCAGCTTCGAGGGTAGCGGGAGGGGCCGGACCGGGGAGCTGTTTTTT
v_gene: TRBV7-3; abundance: few; j_gene: TRBJ1-1; d_gene: -; CDR3aa: CASSPEGEVTEAFF; CDR3nt: TGTGCCAGCAGCCCCGAGGGGGAGGTCACTGAAGCTTTCTTT
v_gene: TRBV25-1; abundance: -; j_gene: TRBJ2-1; d_gene: -; CDR3aa: CASSDYRDNEQFF; CDR3nt: TGTGCCAGCAGTGATTACAGGGACAATGAGCAGTTCTTC
v_gene: TRBV5-1; abundance: many; j_gene: TRBJ2-7; d_gene: TRBD2; CDR3aa: CASSESVLAGGSYEQYF; CDR3nt: TGCGCCAGCAGCGAATCGGTACTAGCGGGAGGCTCCTACGAGCAGTACTTC
v_gene: TRBV4-3; abundance: -; j_gene: TRBJ2-2; d_gene: TRBD2; CDR3aa: CASSRGRYTGELFF; CDR3nt: TGCGCCAGCAGCCGCGGGAGATATACCGGGGAGCTGTTTTTT
v_gene: TRBV11-3; abundance: few; j_gene: TRBJ2-1; d_gene: TRBD2; CDR3aa: CASSPPPGHSGGSYNEQFF; CDR3nt: TGTGCCAGCAGCCCTCCCCCGGGTCATAGCGGGGGCTCCTACAATGAGCAGTTCTTC
v_gene: TRBV7-3; abundance: few; j_gene: TRBJ2-3; d_gene: TRBD2; CDR3aa: CASSLPASGTDTQYF; CDR3nt: TGTGCCAGCAGCTTACCAGCTAGCGGAACAGATACGCAGTATTTT
v_gene: TRBV7-9; abundance: -; j_gene: TRBJ2-1; d_gene: TRBD2; CDR3aa: CASSPGTAGDPSVQFF; CDR3nt: TGTGCCAGCAGCCCAGGCACGGCGGGAGATCCGAGTGTGCAGTTCTTC
v_gene: TRBV29-1; abundance: few; j_gene: TRBJ2-3; d_gene: -; CDR3aa: CSVDGQYTDTQYF; CDR3nt: TGCAGCGTTGACGGTCAGTACACAGATACGCAGTATTTT